This entry describes one T cell receptor beta chain. Its target is unknown. Samples were taken several times over chemoradiotherapy. This entry is derived from a study of chemoradiotherapy in HPV16-positive cancers. Overall study context: Candidate HPV-specific clones and shared TCR motifs came from a couple of HPV16-positive patients. Points from the study as a whole: Better recurrence-free survival went with HPV-responsive T-cell expansion in HPV16-positive patients. Only a couple of HPV16-positive patients supplied the functional HPV-specificity definition.

V dropped 4 bases and J dropped 5; count of bases not matched to a gene: 4. Germline CDR1 reads SGHTA; CDR2 reads FQGTGA. CDR3 length: 16 amino acids. The assay was immunoSEQ multiplex PCR, and TCRdb's table has in-frame clones only and misses some. The data contain about 67,000 clones, 88% of them singletons. This material consisted of blood, taken from a patient who underwent chemoradiotherapy. This chain joins TRBV7-3 and TRBJ2-5; 16 bases fit TRBD2. This receptor was taken from a human donor with HPV-associated anogenital cancer. CDR3 protein: CASSSGTSGGVETQYF. The CDR3, as DNA: TGTGCCAGCAGCTCCGGGACTAGCGGGGGGGTGGAGACCCAGTACTTC. The complete variable domain, with remaining parts taken from reference TRBV7-3 and TRBJ2-5, reads GAGVSQTPSNKVTEKGKYVELRCDPISGHTALYWYRQSLGQGPEFLIYFQGTGAADDSGLPNDRFFAVRPEGSVSTLKIQRTERGDSAVYLCASSSGTSGGVETQYFGPGTRLLVL.